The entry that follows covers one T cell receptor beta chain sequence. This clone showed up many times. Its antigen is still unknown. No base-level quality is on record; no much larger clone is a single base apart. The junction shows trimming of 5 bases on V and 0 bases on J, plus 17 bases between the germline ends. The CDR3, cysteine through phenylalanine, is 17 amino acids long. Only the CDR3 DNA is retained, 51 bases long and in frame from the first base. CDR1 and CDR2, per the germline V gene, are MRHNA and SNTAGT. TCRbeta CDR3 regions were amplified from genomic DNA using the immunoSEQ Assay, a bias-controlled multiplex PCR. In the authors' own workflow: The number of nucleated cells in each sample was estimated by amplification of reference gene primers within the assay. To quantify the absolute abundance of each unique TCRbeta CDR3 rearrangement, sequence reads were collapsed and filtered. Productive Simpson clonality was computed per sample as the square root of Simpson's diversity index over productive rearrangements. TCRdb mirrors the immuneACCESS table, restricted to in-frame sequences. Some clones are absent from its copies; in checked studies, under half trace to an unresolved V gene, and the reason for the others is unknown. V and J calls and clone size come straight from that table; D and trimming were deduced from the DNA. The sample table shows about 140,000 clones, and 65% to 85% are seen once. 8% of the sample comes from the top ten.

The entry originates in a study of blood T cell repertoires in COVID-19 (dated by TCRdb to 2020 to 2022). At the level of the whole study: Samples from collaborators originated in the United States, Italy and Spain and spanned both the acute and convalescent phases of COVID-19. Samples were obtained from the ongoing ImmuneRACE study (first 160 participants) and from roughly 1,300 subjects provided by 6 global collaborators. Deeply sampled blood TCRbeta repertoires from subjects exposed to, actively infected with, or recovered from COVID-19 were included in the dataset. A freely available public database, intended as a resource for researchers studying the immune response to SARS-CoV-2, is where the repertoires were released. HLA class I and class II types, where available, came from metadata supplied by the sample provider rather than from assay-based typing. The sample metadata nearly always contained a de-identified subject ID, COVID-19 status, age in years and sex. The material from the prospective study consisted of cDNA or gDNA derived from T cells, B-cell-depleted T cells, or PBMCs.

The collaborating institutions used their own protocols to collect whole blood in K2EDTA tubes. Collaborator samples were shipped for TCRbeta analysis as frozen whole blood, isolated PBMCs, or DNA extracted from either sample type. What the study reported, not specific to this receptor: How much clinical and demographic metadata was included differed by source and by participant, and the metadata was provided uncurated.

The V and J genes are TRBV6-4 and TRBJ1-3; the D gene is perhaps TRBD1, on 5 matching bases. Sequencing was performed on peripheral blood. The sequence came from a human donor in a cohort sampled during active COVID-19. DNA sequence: TGTGCCAGCAGTTTCTCCGGGACTACTAACTCTGGAAACACCATATATTTT. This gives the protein CASSFSGTTNSGNTIYF.